The T cell receptor beta chain under discussion was sequenced for a study of vaccination and CD4 T cells after COVID-19. Study details: Blood was drawn a median 72 days post second dose, range 14 to 241. Study-level results: 304 of 307 vaccine-specific clones from convalescent patients were spike mono-reactive.

Treatment given: roughly 11-day PBMC culture with coronavirus spike peptide pools or control peptides (ViraFEST assay). An unexposed donor provided the CD4+ T cells, which were collected before the COVID-19 pandemic (2011-2018). Sequenced with the Oncomine TCR Beta short-read assay was DNA taken from cultured CD4+ T cells. TCRdb used MiXCR to reprocess the PCR reads, holding one entry per CDR3 protein. The data contain 3,500 to 4,500 distinct CDR3 sequences, roughly 65% of them seen just once; the ten biggest clones take up 30% to 40%. On this clonotype: Its antigen is currently unknown.

The CDR3 sequence is 13 residues long. V lost 2 bases and J lost 9, with 8 bases in between. Germline V gene sequence: CDR1 SGHAT, CDR2 FQDESV (reference sequence). The sample consisted of CD4+ T cells from blood, cultured in vitro. The chain employs TRBV11-1 and TRBJ1-6; D is undetermined. The receptor's source is a human donor in good health. The DNA for the CDR3 is TGTGCCAGCAGCTTAAGTTCCGGTTCACCCCTCCACTTT. This gives the protein CASSLSSGSPLHF.